This T cell receptor beta chain was sequenced in a study of shared clonotypes between healthy human individuals. Study-wide background: Researchers drew samples from a couple of women and a few men aged 18 to 49. Study-level points and caveats: Lower generation probabilities were found for non-shared clonotypes than for those shared by all four donors. Naive subsets tended to show greater estimated richness than memory subsets.

Terminally differentiated effector memory CD45RA+ cells were excluded by CCR7 positive selection of CD45RO-negative cells. As processed by the authors: Without quality scores, immunoSEQ junctional reads could not be filtered like full-length reads. Repertoires were generated with immunoSEQ multiplex PCR, while TCRdb's copy carries only in-frame clones and drops some. Clone size and V and J calls were adopted from that table, with D and trimming inferred from the DNA. This table has roughly 1,800,000 clones, just under 95% appearing once. Comments on this clone: Its antigen is as yet unknown.

The receptor was isolated from a man aged 18 to 29 in good health. The specimen was naive CD8+ T cells sorted from blood.

The CDR3, as DNA: TGCGCCAGCAGTGACTCTACTACCGGGGAGCTGTTTTTT. Its translation: CASSDSTTGELFF. The rearrangement joins TRBV10-2 to TRBJ2-2; D is uncertain. There are 13 residues in the CDR3. The germline V and J ends were trimmed by 3 bases and 5 bases, with 7 bases remaining between them. Germline V gene data show CDR1 as WSHSY and CDR2 as SAAADI.